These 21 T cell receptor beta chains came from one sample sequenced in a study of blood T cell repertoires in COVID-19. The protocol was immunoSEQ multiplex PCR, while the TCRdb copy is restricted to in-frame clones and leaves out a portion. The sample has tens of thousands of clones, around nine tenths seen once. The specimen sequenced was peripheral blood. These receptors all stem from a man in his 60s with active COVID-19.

This chain's CDR3 is CASSDPAGGTDTQYF. CDR3 sequence (DNA): TGTGCCAGCAGCGACCCAGCGGGGGGCACAGATACGCAGTATTTT. V is TRBV14 and J is TRBJ2-3, with 8 bases identical to TRBD2. V lost 5 bases and J lost 1; bases outside the gene matches: 5. Germline values: CDR1 SGHDN, CDR2 FVKESK. The CDR3 extends over 15 amino acids. The variable domain in full, completed from reference TRBV14 and TRBJ2-3, reads EAGVTQFPSHSVIEKGQTVTLRCDPISGHDNLYWYRRVMGKEIKFLLHFVKESKQDESGMPNNRFLAERTGGTYSTLKVQPAELEDSGVYFCASSDPAGGTDTQYFGPGTRLTVL.

For the CDR3, the DNA is TGTGCCAGCAGCCAAGATGGGGCAAGTGAAGCTTTCTTT. It specifies CASSQDGASEAFF. V usage is TRBV3-1 (or the pseudogene TRBV3-2) and J usage is TRBJ1-1, with TRBD1 as a possible D gene (5 bases). The V end was cut by 0 bases, the J end by 7 bases, with 9 bases between. The CDR3 has 13 residues. CDR1 and CDR2 (germline): LGHDT, YNNKEL (reference sequence).

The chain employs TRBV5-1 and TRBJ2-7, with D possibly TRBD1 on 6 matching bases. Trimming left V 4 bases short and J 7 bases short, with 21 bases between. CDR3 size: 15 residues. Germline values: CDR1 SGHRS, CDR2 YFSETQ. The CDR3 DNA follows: TGCGCCAGCAGCCCGACACAGGGCCCCGGTGGGGAGCAGTACTTC. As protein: CASSPTQGPGGEQYF.

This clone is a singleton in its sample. CDR3 sequence (DNA): TGTGCCAGCGGCTCTGGAGGGGTCCGATCTAGCACAGATACGCAGTATTTT. Residues: CASGSGGVRSSTDTQYF. The chain has TRBV11-3 and TRBJ2-3, with D perhaps TRBD2 (6 bases). The CDR3 has 17 amino acids. Per germline, CDR1 SGHNT and CDR2 YENEEA. The V gene lost 8 bases and the J gene lost 0 bases, with 21 bases spanning the gap.

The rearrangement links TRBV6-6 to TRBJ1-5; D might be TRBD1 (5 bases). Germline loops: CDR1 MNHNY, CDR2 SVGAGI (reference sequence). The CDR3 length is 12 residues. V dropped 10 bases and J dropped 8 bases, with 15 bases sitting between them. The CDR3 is CATGVWGEPQHF. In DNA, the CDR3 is TGTGCCACGGGGGTTTGGGGAGAGCCCCAGCATTTT.

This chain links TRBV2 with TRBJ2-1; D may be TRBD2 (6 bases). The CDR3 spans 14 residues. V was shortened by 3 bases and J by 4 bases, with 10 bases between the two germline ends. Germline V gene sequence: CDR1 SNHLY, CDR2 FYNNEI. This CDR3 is CASSERGDYNEQFF. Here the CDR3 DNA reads TGTGCCAGCAGTGAGCGGGGAGATTACAATGAGCAGTTCTTC. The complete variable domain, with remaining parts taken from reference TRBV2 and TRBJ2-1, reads EPEVTQTPSHQVTQMGQEVILRCVPISNHLYFYWYRQILGQKVEFLVSFYNNEISEKSEIFDDQFSVERPDGSNFTLKIRSTKLEDSAMYFCASSERGDYNEQFFGPGTRLTVL.

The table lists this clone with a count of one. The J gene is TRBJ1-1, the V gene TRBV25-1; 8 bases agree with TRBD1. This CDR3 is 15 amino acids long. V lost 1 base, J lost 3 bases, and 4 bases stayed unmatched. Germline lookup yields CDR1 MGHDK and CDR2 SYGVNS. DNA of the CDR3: TGTGCCAGCAGTGAATCCTCGACAGGGGACACTGAAGCTTTCTTT. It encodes CASSESSTGDTEAFF.

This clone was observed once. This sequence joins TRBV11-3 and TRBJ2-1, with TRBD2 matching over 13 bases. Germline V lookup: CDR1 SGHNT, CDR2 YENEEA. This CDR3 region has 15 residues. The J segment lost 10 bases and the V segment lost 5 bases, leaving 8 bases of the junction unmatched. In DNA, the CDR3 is TGTGCCAGCAGCCGGGCCGGGACTAGCGGGATCGAGCAGTTCTTC. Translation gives CASSRAGTSGIEQFF.

The CDR3 coding sequence is TGCGCCAGCAGCCAAGTGATAGCTAGCGGGAACAATGAGCAGTTCTTC. Its translation: CASSQVIASGNNEQFF. This chain links TRBV4-1 with TRBJ2-1; 9 bases line up with TRBD2. CDR3 length: 16 residues. Germline assignment: CDR1 MGHRA and CDR2 YSYEKL. Trimming removed 1 base from V and 5 bases from J; junction bases left unmatched: 6.

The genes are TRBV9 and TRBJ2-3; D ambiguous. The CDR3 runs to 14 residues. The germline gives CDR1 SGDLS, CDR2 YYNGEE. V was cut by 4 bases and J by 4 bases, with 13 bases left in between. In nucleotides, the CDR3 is TGTGCCAGCAGCCCCCAGGTTGGCGCAGATACGCAGTATTTT. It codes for CASSPQVGADTQYF.

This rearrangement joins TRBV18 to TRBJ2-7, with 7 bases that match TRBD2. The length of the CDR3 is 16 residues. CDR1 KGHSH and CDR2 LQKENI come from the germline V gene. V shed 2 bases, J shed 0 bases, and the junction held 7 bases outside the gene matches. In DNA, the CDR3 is TGTGCCAGCTCACCAATCAGCGGGGCCAGCTCCTACGAGCAGTACTTC. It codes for CASSPISGASSYEQYF.

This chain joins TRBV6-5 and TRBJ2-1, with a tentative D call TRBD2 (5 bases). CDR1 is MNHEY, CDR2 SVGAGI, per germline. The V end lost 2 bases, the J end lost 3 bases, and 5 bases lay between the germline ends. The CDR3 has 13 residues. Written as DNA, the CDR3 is TGTGCCAGCAGTTACGAGGGCTACAATGAGCAGTTCTTC. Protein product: CASSYEGYNEQFF.

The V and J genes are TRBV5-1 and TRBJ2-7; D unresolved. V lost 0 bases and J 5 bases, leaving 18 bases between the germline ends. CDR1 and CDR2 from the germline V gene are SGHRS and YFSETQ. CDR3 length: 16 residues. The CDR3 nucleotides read TGCGCCAGCAGCTTGGCCAAGACTTCTCTAATCGACGAGCAGTACTTC. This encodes CASSLAKTSLIDEQYF.

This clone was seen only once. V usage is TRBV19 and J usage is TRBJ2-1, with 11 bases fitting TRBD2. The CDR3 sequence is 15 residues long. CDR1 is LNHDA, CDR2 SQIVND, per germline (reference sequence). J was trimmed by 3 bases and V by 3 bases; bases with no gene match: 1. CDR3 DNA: TGTGCCAGTAGTATGACTAGCGGGGACTACAATGAGCAGTTCTTC. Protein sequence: CASSMTSGDYNEQFF.

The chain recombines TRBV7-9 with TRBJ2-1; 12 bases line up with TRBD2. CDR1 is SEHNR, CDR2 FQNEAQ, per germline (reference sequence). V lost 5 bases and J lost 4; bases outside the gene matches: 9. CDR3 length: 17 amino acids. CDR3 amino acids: CASSVGLAGFDYNEQFF. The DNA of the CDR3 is TGTGCCAGCAGCGTAGGACTAGCGGGATTTGATTACAATGAGCAGTTCTTC.

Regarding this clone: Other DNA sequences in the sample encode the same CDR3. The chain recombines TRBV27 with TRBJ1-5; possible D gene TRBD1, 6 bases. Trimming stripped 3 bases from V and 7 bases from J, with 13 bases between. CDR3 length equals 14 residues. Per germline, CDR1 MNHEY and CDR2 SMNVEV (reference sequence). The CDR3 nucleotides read TGTGCCAGCAGTTTCCGGGGGGCAGGACAGCCCCAGCATTTT. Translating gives CASSFRGAGQPQHF.

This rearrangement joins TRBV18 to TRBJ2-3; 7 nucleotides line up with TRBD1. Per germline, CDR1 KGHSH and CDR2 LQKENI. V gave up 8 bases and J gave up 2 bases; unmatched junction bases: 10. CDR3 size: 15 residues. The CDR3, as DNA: TGTGCCAGCGCGTCAATCGGGACAGCCACAGATACGCAGTATTTT. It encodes CASASIGTATDTQYF.

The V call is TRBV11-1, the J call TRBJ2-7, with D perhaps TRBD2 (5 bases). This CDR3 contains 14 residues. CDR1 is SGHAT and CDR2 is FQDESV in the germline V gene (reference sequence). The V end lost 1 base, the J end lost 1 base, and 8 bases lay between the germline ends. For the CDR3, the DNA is TGTGCCAGCAGCTTAGGTCCGGGATCCTACGAGCAGTACTTC. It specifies CASSLGPGSYEQYF.

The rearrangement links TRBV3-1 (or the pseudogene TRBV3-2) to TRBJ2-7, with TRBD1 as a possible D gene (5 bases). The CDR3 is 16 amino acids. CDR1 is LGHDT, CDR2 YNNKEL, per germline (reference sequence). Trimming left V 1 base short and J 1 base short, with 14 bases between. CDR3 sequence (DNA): TGTGCCAGCAGCCAAGTAAAAAGGGGTTTATCCTACGAGCAGTACTTC. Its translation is CASSQVKRGLSYEQYF.

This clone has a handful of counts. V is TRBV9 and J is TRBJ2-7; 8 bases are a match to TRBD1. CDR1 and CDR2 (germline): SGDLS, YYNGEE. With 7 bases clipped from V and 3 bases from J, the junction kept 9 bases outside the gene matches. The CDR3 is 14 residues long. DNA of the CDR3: TGTGCCAGCGGGTCTTCAGGGGGCAGCTACGAGCAGTACTTC. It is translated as CASGSSGGSYEQYF.

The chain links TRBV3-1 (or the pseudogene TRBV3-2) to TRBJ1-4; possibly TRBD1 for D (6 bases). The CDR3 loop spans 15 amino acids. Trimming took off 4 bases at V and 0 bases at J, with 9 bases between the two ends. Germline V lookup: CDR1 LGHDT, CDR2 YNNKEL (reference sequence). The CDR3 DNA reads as TGTGCCAGCAGCCTTACAGGGACAACTAATGAAAAACTGTTTTTT. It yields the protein CASSLTGTTNEKLFF.